This TCR beta chain is from a study of T-cell reconstitution after alpha-beta-depleted transplantation in children. Preparing the TCRbeta library involved the use of unique molecular identifiers. TCRdb used MiXCR to reprocess the PCR reads, holding one entry per CDR3 protein. The sample has 350,000 to 500,000 distinct CDR3 sequences, about 40% seen once. This clonotype has only a few counts. The J segment lost 2 bases and the V segment lost 4 bases, leaving 7 bases of the junction unmatched. Germline values: CDR1 SGHAT, CDR2 FQDESV (reference sequence). The CDR3 has 18 amino acids. Here the sequenced sample was PBMCs, taken before TCRalphabeta/CD19-depleted stem cell transplant. The gene calls are TRBV11-1 and TRBJ2-4; 14 bases are shared with TRBD2. This TCR was sampled from a girl aged 2 to 9 with aplastic anemia, due to receive a stem cell transplant. CDR3 sequence (DNA): TGTGCCAGCAGCTCCCTTGGGACTAGCGGGAGTTCCAAAAACATTCAGTACTTC. It is translated as CASSSLGTSGSSKNIQYF.